The rows below give T cell receptor beta chains drawn from one sample of a study of cytomegalovirus exposure and HLA in healthy donors. Here immunoSEQ multiplex PCR was the method, and the copy in TCRdb shows in-frame clones only, minus some. The sample includes some 150,000 clones, 80% seen only once; the top ten take roughly 1.3%. The sequenced sample was PBMCs. These receptors all come from a woman aged 45-65 years in good health and CMV-seronegative. Both conserved end residues are part of each CDR3. The D gene is left open where the match is weak. Only part of the rows carry a size: once, few, many, or a class if the clone is expanded.

v_call: TRBV7-2
d_call: TRBD2
j_call: TRBJ2-7
clone_size: NA
cdr3_aa: CASSLYGGDLSYEQYF
cdr3_nt: TGTGCCAGCAGCTTATACGGGGGGGATCTCTCCTACGAGCAGTACTTC

v_call: TRBV5-1
d_call: NA
j_call: TRBJ2-7
clone_size: once
cdr3_aa: CASSLDRATYEQYF
cdr3_nt: TGCGCCAGCAGCTTGGACAGGGCAACCTACGAGCAGTACTTC

v_call: TRBV21-1
d_call: NA
j_call: TRBJ1-2
clone_size: once
cdr3_aa: CASSTTGGEGYGYTF
cdr3_nt: TGTGCCAGCAGCACCACGGGGGGGGAGGGCTATGGCTACACCTTC

v_call: TRBV4-3
d_call: NA
j_call: TRBJ1-1
clone_size: NA
cdr3_aa: CASSQDLHPRDTEAFF
cdr3_nt: TGCGCCAGCAGCCAAGATCTGCACCCCCGGGACACTGAAGCTTTCTTT

v_call: TRBV9
d_call: TRBD1
j_call: TRBJ1-1
clone_size: NA
cdr3_aa: CASSVAGTVGEAFF
cdr3_nt: TGTGCCAGCAGCGTAGCTGGGACAGTAGGTGAAGCTTTCTTT

v_call: TRBV7-9
d_call: TRBD1
j_call: TRBJ1-2
clone_size: NA
cdr3_aa: CASSQGQGRAGYTF
cdr3_nt: TGTGCCAGCAGCCAAGGACAGGGTCGAGCGGGCTACACCTTC

v_call: TRBV5-5
d_call: NA
j_call: TRBJ2-5
clone_size: NA
cdr3_aa: CASSPWWRGETQYF
cdr3_nt: TGTGCCAGCAGCCCTTGGTGGAGGGGAGAGACCCAGTACTTC

v_call: TRBV7-2
d_call: NA
j_call: TRBJ1-5
clone_size: NA
cdr3_aa: CASSLTMRGVNQPQHF
cdr3_nt: TGTGCCAGCAGCTTAACGATGCGGGGGGTCAATCAGCCCCAGCATTTT

v_call: TRBV27
d_call: TRBD1
j_call: TRBJ1-1
clone_size: NA
cdr3_aa: CASTDRGQNTEAFF
cdr3_nt: TGTGCCAGCACGGACAGGGGACAGAACACTGAAGCTTTCTTT

v_call: TRBV11-3
d_call: NA
j_call: TRBJ2-7
clone_size: few
cdr3_aa: CASSSRLESYEQYF
cdr3_nt: TGTGCCAGCAGCTCCCGACTAGAGTCCTACGAGCAGTACTTC

v_call: TRBV4-2
d_call: TRBD2
j_call: TRBJ2-1
clone_size: NA
cdr3_aa: CASSQGTSGYNEQFF
cdr3_nt: TGTGCCAGCAGCCAAGGGACTAGCGGCTACAATGAGCAGTTCTTC

v_call: TRBV18
d_call: NA
j_call: TRBJ2-1
clone_size: NA
cdr3_aa: CASSPLRTDNSEQFF
cdr3_nt: TGTGCCAGCTCACCACTCAGGACAGATAACAGTGAGCAGTTCTTC

v_call: TRBV5-4
d_call: NA
j_call: TRBJ2-2
clone_size: NA
cdr3_aa: CASSPPGDTGELFF
cdr3_nt: TGTGCCAGCAGCCCGCCCGGGGACACCGGGGAGCTGTTTTTT

v_call: TRBV21-1
d_call: NA
j_call: TRBJ1-5
clone_size: NA
cdr3_aa: CASSKVKGGNQPQHF
cdr3_nt: TGTGCCAGCAGCAAAGTAAAGGGAGGCAATCAGCCCCAGCATTTT

v_call: TRBV6-5
d_call: NA
j_call: TRBJ1-1
clone_size: few
cdr3_aa: CASSYSDTEAFF
cdr3_nt: TGTGCCAGCAGTTATTCAGATACTGAAGCTTTCTTT

v_call: TRBV1
d_call: NA
j_call: TRBJ2-1
clone_size: once
cdr3_aa: CTSSQELAPNEQFF
cdr3_nt: TGCACCAGCAGCCAAGAACTAGCGCCCAATGAGCAGTTCTTC

v_call: TRBV19
d_call: NA
j_call: TRBJ2-7
clone_size: NA
cdr3_aa: CASSLPTDCF
cdr3_nt: TGTGCCAGTAGTCTACCGACAGACTGTTTC

v_call: TRBV14
d_call: NA
j_call: TRBJ1-2
clone_size: NA
cdr3_aa: CASSQDPVNYGYTF
cdr3_nt: TGTGCCAGCAGCCAAGACCCCGTAAACTATGGCTACACCTTC

v_call: TRBV7-2
d_call: NA
j_call: TRBJ2-7
clone_size: NA
cdr3_aa: CASSKGAGLYEQYF
cdr3_nt: TGTGCCAGCAGCAAGGGCGCGGGACTGTACGAGCAGTACTTC

v_call: TRBV15
d_call: NA
j_call: TRBJ1-5
clone_size: NA
cdr3_aa: CATSRDPTGPQHF
cdr3_nt: TGTGCCACCAGCAGAGACCCTACCGGGCCCCAGCATTTT

v_call: TRBV19
d_call: NA
j_call: TRBJ2-5
clone_size: NA
cdr3_aa: CASSIGPRETQYF
cdr3_nt: TGTGCCAGTAGTATAGGGCCCCGCGAGACCCAGTACTTC

v_call: TRBV7-2
d_call: NA
j_call: TRBJ2-1
clone_size: NA
cdr3_aa: CASSLGAREQFF
cdr3_nt: TGTGCCAGCAGCTTGGGGGCTCGGGAGCAGTTCTTC

v_call: TRBV11-2
d_call: NA
j_call: TRBJ2-7
clone_size: NA
cdr3_aa: CASSLDRGGAYEQYF
cdr3_nt: TGTGCCAGCAGCTTAGATCGAGGCGGAGCCTACGAGCAGTACTTC

v_call: TRBV7-8
d_call: NA
j_call: TRBJ2-3
clone_size: NA
cdr3_aa: CASGDIRDRTDTQYF
cdr3_nt: TGTGCCAGCGGGGACATCCGGGACCGCACAGATACGCAGTATTTT

v_call: TRBV5-4
d_call: NA
j_call: TRBJ2-2
clone_size: NA
cdr3_aa: CASQPTVNANTGELFF
cdr3_nt: TGTGCCAGCCAACCGACAGTCAACGCGAACACCGGGGAGCTGTTTTTT

v_call: TRBV2
d_call: NA
j_call: TRBJ1-1
clone_size: NA
cdr3_aa: CASRREGGPNTEAFF
cdr3_nt: TGTGCCAGCAGACGAGAAGGGGGACCAAACACTGAAGCTTTCTTT

v_call: TRBV4-3
d_call: TRBD2
j_call: TRBJ2-1
clone_size: NA
cdr3_aa: CASSQGTSGLIYNEQFF
cdr3_nt: TGCGCCAGCAGCCAAGGGACTAGCGGGCTAATCTACAATGAGCAGTTCTTC

v_call: TRBV28
d_call: TRBD2
j_call: TRBJ2-1
clone_size: NA
cdr3_aa: CASSTRLAGGREVQFF
cdr3_nt: TGTGCCAGCAGCACAAGACTAGCGGGAGGGCGCGAGGTGCAGTTCTTC

v_call: TRBV4-2
d_call: NA
j_call: TRBJ1-1
clone_size: few
cdr3_aa: CASSPRFEVAYTEAFF
cdr3_nt: TGTGCCAGCAGCCCCCGATTTGAAGTAGCATACACTGAAGCTTTCTTT

v_call: TRBV2
d_call: TRBD1
j_call: TRBJ1-1
clone_size: NA
cdr3_aa: CASSPGGMNTEAFF
cdr3_nt: TGTGCCAGCTCCCCAGGGGGGATGAACACTGAAGCTTTCTTT

v_call: TRBV6-5
d_call: TRBD1
j_call: TRBJ2-7
clone_size: NA
cdr3_aa: CASSYLPQGAAYEQYF
cdr3_nt: TGTGCCAGCAGTTACTTACCACAGGGGGCGGCCTACGAGCAGTACTTC

v_call: TRBV11-2
d_call: TRBD2
j_call: TRBJ2-2
clone_size: NA
cdr3_aa: CASSLGLAGVNTGELFF
cdr3_nt: TGTGCCAGCAGCTTAGGTTTAGCGGGAGTGAACACCGGGGAGCTGTTTTTT